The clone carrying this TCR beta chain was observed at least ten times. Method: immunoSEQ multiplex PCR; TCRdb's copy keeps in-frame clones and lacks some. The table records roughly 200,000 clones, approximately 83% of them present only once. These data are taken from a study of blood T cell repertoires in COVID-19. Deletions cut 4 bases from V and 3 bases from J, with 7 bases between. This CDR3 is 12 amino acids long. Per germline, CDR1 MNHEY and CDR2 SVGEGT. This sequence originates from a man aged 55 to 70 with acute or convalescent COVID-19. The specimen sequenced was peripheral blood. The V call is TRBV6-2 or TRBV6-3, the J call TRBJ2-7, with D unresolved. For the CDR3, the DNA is TGTGCCAGCAGTTTGGGCAGCTACGAGCAGTACTTC. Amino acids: CASSLGSYEQYF.